A single sample gave rise to the 15 T cell receptor beta chains below, sequenced in a study of CD8+ T cells in alopecia areata. Once RNA had been extracted, it was reverse transcribed into cDNA to act as the sequencing template. Profiled with immunoSEQ multiplex PCR; TCRdb holds only in-frame clones, not every one. The sample shows approximately 89,000 clones, roughly 51% of them seen only once. Material: NKG2D-high CD8+ T cells sorted from blood. Every receptor here comes from a human donor with alopecia areata.

The V and J genes are TRBV5-6 and TRBJ2-2; D gene ambiguous. CDR1 is SGHDT, CDR2 YYEEEE, per germline. The CDR3 spans 14 residues. V lost 1 base to trimming and J lost 6 bases, with 10 bases between them. The CDR3 spells CASSLYYVAGELFF. As DNA, the CDR3 is TGTGCCAGCAGCTTGTATTATGTGGCCGGGGAGCTGTTTTTT.

The sample holds a few counts of this clone. The chain joins TRBV5-1 to TRBJ2-7; 10 positions match TRBD1. The CDR3 is 15 residues long. V dropped 4 bases and J dropped 2; count of bases not matched to a gene: 6. Germline lookup yields CDR1 SGHRS and CDR2 YFSETQ. The CDR3 loop is CASSPLGTGAYEQYF. In DNA, the CDR3 is TGCGCCAGCAGCCCCCTAGGGACAGGGGCCTACGAGCAGTACTTC.

The V gene is TRBV23-1, the J gene TRBJ2-3, with 14 bases aligning to TRBD2. TRBV23-1 is assigned to the ORF class and has an uncertain function. This CDR3 is built from 17 residues. V lost 4 bases and J lost 4; bases outside the gene matches: 7. CDR3 sequence (DNA): TGCGCCAGCAGTCCGGGACTAGCGGGAGCAACGCCAGATACGCAGTATTTT. As protein: CASSPGLAGATPDTQYF.

V gene TRBV28 combines with J gene TRBJ2-4, with D tentatively TRBD2 (5 bases). Between the trimmed V and J ends, which lost 6 bases and 3 bases, there was a span of 15 bases. The CDR3 runs 15 residues. Germline V CDR1 and CDR2: MDHEN, SYDVKM. The CDR3 loop reads CASSSGLGLKNIQYF. The CDR3 DNA reads as TGTGCCAGCAGCTCTGGTCTCGGACTCAAAAACATTCAGTACTTC.

This clone was counted a few times. The V gene is TRBV28, the J gene TRBJ1-1, with D uncertain. Germline values: CDR1 MDHEN, CDR2 SYDVKM. Trimming cost V 1 base and J 0 bases, with 6 bases left between them. The CDR3 runs 14 residues. The CDR3 DNA reads as TGTGCCAGCAGTTTATTTAGGCTGAACACTGAAGCTTTCTTT. This codes for CASSLFRLNTEAFF.

This clone occurred a few times. CDR3 amino acids: CASSQAKGTDEQYF. The CDR3, as DNA: TGCGCCAGCAGCCAAGCTAAAGGTACCGACGAGCAGTACTTC. V and J are TRBV4-1 and TRBJ2-7; no definite D call. The CDR3 consists of 14 residues. Germline values: CDR1 MGHRA, CDR2 YSYEKL. Deletions cut 1 base from V and 5 bases from J, with 12 bases between.

This clone was picked up a small number of times. The chain recombines TRBV28 with TRBJ2-7, with D uncertain. The germline CDR1 and CDR2 sequences are MDHEN and SYDVKM. The CDR3 is 13 amino acids. V was cut by 2 bases and J by 3 bases, with 8 bases left in between. The CDR3 protein is CASSLTSFYEQYF. The CDR3, as DNA: TGTGCCAGCAGTTTAACGTCCTTCTACGAGCAGTACTTC.

A single count supports this clone. The chain uses TRBV27 and TRBJ1-3; no definite D call. This CDR3 has 14 residues. Per germline, CDR1 MNHEY and CDR2 SMNVEV (reference sequence). V lost 3 bases, J lost 2 bases, and 8 bases lay in between. CDR3 region: CASSFTKTGNTIYF. The CDR3 DNA is TGTGCCAGCAGTTTTACCAAGACTGGAAACACCATATATTTT.

On this clone: The junction and the germline gene differ at one end; a read error may be behind it. The chain uses TRBV29-1 and TRBJ2-1; 7 bases are a match to TRBD2. Per germline, CDR1 SQVTM and CDR2 ANQGSEA. The CDR3 length is 13 residues. CDR3 loop: CSDEAGIYNEQFF. In nucleotides, the CDR3 is TGCAGCGATGAAGCGGGGATCTACAATGAGCAGTTCTTC.

The CDR3 DNA sequence: TGTGCCAGCGGAGGGTCCCGCACAGATACGCAGTATTTT. This encodes CASGGSRTDTQYF. J is TRBJ2-3 and V is TRBV9; a weak D match, TRBD2 (6 bases). Germline-derived CDR1 and CDR2 are SGDLS and YYNGEE. With 7 bases removed from V and 1 base from J, the gap between germline ends came to 10 bases. The CDR3 is 13 amino acids.

The chain carries TRBV27 and TRBJ1-2; D may be TRBD1 (6 bases). V gave up 3 bases and J gave up 9 bases, with 8 bases separating them. The germline V gene has CDR1 MNHEY and CDR2 SMNVEV (reference sequence). CDR3 length: 11 amino acids. CDR3 protein: CASSFQGSYTF. DNA for the CDR3: TGTGCCAGCAGTTTCCAGGGGAGCTACACCTTC.

This clone showed up just a few times. J is TRBJ2-7 and V is TRBV19; no clear D. Germline CDR1 reads LNHDA; CDR2 reads SQIVND (reference sequence). The CDR3 runs to 13 residues. Between the trimmed V and J ends, which lost 5 bases and 4 bases, there was a span of 12 bases. The CDR3 nucleotides are TGTGCCAGTAGTCCAAGTTCAGCTTACGAGCAGTACTTC. As protein: CASSPSSAYEQYF.

V usage is TRBV5-8 and J usage is TRBJ2-2; D is ambiguous. V was cut by 3 bases and J by 5 bases, with 11 bases left in between. This CDR3 region has 14 residues. Germline lookup yields CDR1 SGHTS and CDR2 YDEGEE. The CDR3 spells CASSSGVATGELFF. The CDR3 DNA reads TGTGCCAGCAGCTCCGGTGTGGCAACCGGGGAGCTGTTTTTT.

Points on this clone: This sample includes further DNA sequences coding for the same CDR3. This chain links TRBV6-5 with TRBJ2-2, with D unclear. Germline values: CDR1 MNHEY, CDR2 SVGAGI. Trimming stripped 2 bases from V and 2 bases from J, with 3 bases between. This CDR3 has 13 residues. CDR3 region: CASSYPNTGELFF. The CDR3 nucleotides read TGTGCCAGCAGTTACCCCAACACCGGGGAGCTGTTTTTT.

With respect to this clone: The sample carries other DNA sequences with the same CDR3. The chain has TRBV2 and TRBJ1-1, with D uncertain. CDR3 size: 10 residues. The V and J ends lost 6 bases and 5 bases respectively, with 4 bases between them. Germline assignment: CDR1 SNHLY and CDR2 FYNNEI. In DNA, the CDR3 is TGTGCCAGCAGGGGGACTGAAGCTTTCTTT. Its protein product is CASRGTEAFF.